This record covers a single T cell receptor beta chain. This clone has only a few counts. It lacks a known antigen. Per-base quality was not reported, and no clone a single base away is much larger than it. This entry belongs to a study of cytomegalovirus exposure and HLA in healthy donors listed by TCRdb under 2017. For the study in its entirety: In an earlier analysis of 587 of the donors, 276 Gb of sequence data and 100 million or so unique TCR beta sequences from roughly 200 million T cells were reported. Using immunosequencing, the study profiled T cell repertoires from 500 to 800 subjects and related those repertoires to cytomegalovirus serostatus. In addition to the first cohort of around 670 subjects, a separate validation cohort of 130 or so different subjects was used. In the later analysis, no new phenotypic data were used to find candidate immune exposures; instead, reliance was placed on TCR beta sequences and their occurrence across donors. High-throughput TCR immunosequencing, statistical association of individual TCRs with disease status, and machine learning were combined to predict cytomegalovirus infection status. An early release that covered some 630 HLA-typed donors contained around 330 gigabases of sequencing data and about 84 million unique TCR sequences. Class I and class II HLA loci were covered by the typing at four-digit resolution. Of the approximately 370 genotyped donors, 80% to 90% were placed in the genetic ancestry cluster associated with self-reported Caucasian donors. Donor age, sex, ethnicity and CMV serostatus were compiled alongside the repertoire data. A later analysis re-examined previously published TCR beta repertoires from more than 550 donors and added high-resolution HLA genotyping to investigate patterns of TCR occurrence. Roughly 5 DR-DQ haplotypes were handled as single units for association and clustering, since linkage in the cohort was strong. Across approximately 400 genotyped donors of the cohort, an average of approximately 240,000 unique TCR beta nucleotide sequences per donor were sequenced, and approximately 17% of those sequences were non-productive. Typing coverage differed by locus: A, B, C, DRB1 and DQB1 were typed in roughly 620-640 donors, DQA1 in about 500, DPA1 in 600 to 610, and DPB1 in approximately 450. All discovery cohort repertoires had been generated using a single sequencing platform. An earlier analysis of several hundred of the donors applied high-throughput TCR beta sequencing to assess whether each TCR beta V gene segment acted as functional or pseudogenic. Genome-wide SNP genotypes for about 55% of the roughly 670 donors were used in a later genetic analysis, which treated that subset as a discovery cohort. The study aimed to test whether cataloging public T cell receptors could reveal signatures of past pathogen exposure.

What the authors observed across the whole study: Because some donors lacked HLA typing at each locus, the association tests relied only on the typed subset. Presence/absence analyses assumed roughly uniform sequencing depth across donors, an assumption that may not hold. Three of the identified cytomegalovirus-associated TCR beta chains were confirmed in vitro to be specific for cytomegalovirus antigens. The classifier was reported to diagnose cytomegalovirus status with high specificity and sensitivity in both the original cohort and the validation cohort. A later analysis found that HLA-associated TCR beta chains were more clonally expanded and had lower generation probabilities than equally common non-associated chains. A later analysis reported that several top co-occurrence clusters appeared linked to parvovirus B19, influenza, CMV and Epstein-Barr virus. The sequencing pipeline was judged likely to have produced a cluster of highly shared sequence variants as a technical artifact. Assigning TCR associations to individual alleles was difficult when HLA alleles, especially DR and DQ, strongly co-occurred. In a later analysis, TCR association rates were found to vary across HLA loci, with the most associated TCRs seen for DRB1 alleles and the fewest for HLA-C alleles. The only immune exposure information available for the cohort was CMV serostatus. A later analysis associated around 16,000 TCR beta sequences with specific HLA alleles at a false discovery rate of 0.05. In this cohort, only TCR beta chains were sequenced, and detectable features were limited by the absence of alpha or paired-chain data. Compared with the approximately 700-donor mean, donors in an Asian-associated ancestry cluster had fewer N-insertions in productive TCRs, according to a later genetic analysis. In an earlier analysis of about 600 of the donors, most TCR beta V segments appeared in productive rearrangements about 90% or about 30% of the time, broadly matching IMGT annotations. Most TCR sequences were observed very rarely across donors, whereas some public TCRs were present in many individuals. Some IMGT-functional V segments, including TRBV6-2 and TRBV6-3, could not be told apart with the 87-base-pair reads, so those segments were excluded. A later analysis found that most CMV-associated TCR beta chains appeared HLA-restricted, with HLA associations seemingly driven largely by CMV exposure. The earlier analysis of a few hundred of the donors excluded about 16 rarely observed V segments, including chromosome 9 orphons, because counts were too low. Correlated functional status among segregating V segments might reflect linkage disequilibrium, but an unknown experimental factor could not be ruled out. The authors suggested that the approach could potentially be extended to other disease states and immunological phenotypes. A further reported finding was that TCR beta sequences accurately predicted the HLA-A and HLA-B alleles for most subjects in the first cohort. The study gave a list of under 200 TCR beta chains associated with cytomegalovirus. A later genetic analysis associated a missense DCLRE1C variant with V-gene and J-gene trimming of TCR beta chains, and an independent cohort replicated the association.

A distance of 15 bases separates the germline ends of V and J, which lose 6 bases and 3 bases respectively. CDR1 WNHNN and CDR2 SYGVQD are derived from the germline V gene (reference sequence). The CDR3 spans 14 residues, from the cysteine through the phenylalanine. Just CDR3 DNA is preserved here, 42 bases in frame from base 1. Receptor libraries were prepared by the immunoSEQ multiplex PCR assay. A mixture of 60 forward primers for TCR Vbeta segments and 13 reverse primers for TCR Jbeta segments was used in the multiplex PCR. Amplification of the CDR3 region of rearranged TCR beta genes was performed with a multiplex PCR assay on genomic DNA. The amplified TCR beta libraries were sequenced on the Illumina HiSeq System as 87-base-pair reads. Processing in the source paper ran as follows. A later analysis counted some 74 million unique TCR beta chains across the approximately 700 repertoires, and around 9.9 million of these chains were shared by at least two donors. Raw reads were error-corrected and collapsed into unique sequences with a nearest-neighbor algorithm that merged closely related sequences to remove PCR and sequencing errors. V, D and J gene segments were assigned by aligning CDR3 sequences to IMGT reference sequences. For a sequence to be retained, at least a six-nucleotide match to both a V gene segment and a J gene segment was required. Rearrangements were classified as productive when the CDR3 lacked stop codons and remained in frame with V and J, and all other rearrangements were classified as non-productive. Following IMGT convention, CDR3 was defined as the stretch from the second conserved V-encoded cysteine up to the conserved J-encoded phenylalanine. The earlier analysis of about 560 of the donors excluded any sequence lacking an unambiguous match to a single V gene segment. An earlier analysis of a few hundred of the donors called V segments functional above 56.7% productive rearrangements and segregating when the between-donor standard deviation exceeded 5%. A statistical classification framework was built to diagnose cytomegalovirus status from the catalog of TCR beta chain sequences. In a later analysis, TCR nucleotide sequences were compared against IMGT/GENE-DB human TR gene sequences so that V and J genes could be assigned. In a later analysis, CDR3 sequences and most-parsimonious VDJ recombination scenarios were assigned using the TCRdist pipeline. In a later analysis, each TCR beta chain was defined by its CDR3 amino acid sequence together with its V-gene family, and reads lacking a unique V-gene family were excluded. In a later analysis, several hundred highly shared, low-generation-probability nucleotide sequences were removed to address suspected cross-contamination and a sequencing artifact. In a later analysis, a clonal expansion index was calculated for each public chain from normalized within-repertoire ranks of inferred template counts. In a later analysis, generation probabilities were computed with a VDJ recombination model fitted to out-of-frame rearrangements, and the resulting probabilities were checked against IGoR. Hypergeometric tests were used in a later analysis to score TCR-TCR, TCR-HLA and TCR-CMV co-occurrence, with a repertoire-size bias correction applied to the TCR pairs. To estimate false discovery rates, a later analysis permuted the HLA or CMV assignments 20 times. In a later analysis, co-occurring TCRs were grouped using DBSCAN, with TCRdist sequence similarity added in when clustering inside HLA-allele-positive subsets. Repertoires with fewer than 30,000 or more than 120,000 public chains were left out of co-occurrence clustering, as were a few repertoires with anomalous nucleotide sharing. Drawn from immuneACCESS, this table holds only the in-frame rearrangements with V and J called that TCRdb kept. Clones are partly lost; checked studies trace under half to an unresolved V gene and leave the rest unexplained. V and J calls and clone size follow that table, whereas D and trimming were derived from the DNA. The sample table contains about 94,000 clones; only one count was recorded for around 8% of them. 2% to 2.5% of the sample lies in the top ten.

The cohort consisted of approximately 690 healthy bone marrow donors. At the time of sampling, all cohort members were nominally healthy, though unrecorded immune exposures were likely present. The donor was CMV seronegative and belonged to the group of over 350 seronegative cohort members. A peripheral blood sample was collected from each donor, and TCR beta sequencing was performed on peripheral blood mononuclear cells. Genomic DNA was extracted from the blood cell samples with the Qiagen DNeasy Blood Extraction Kit. This TCR came from a man aged 45-65 years in good health and CMV-seronegative. The sample consisted of PBMCs. The rearrangement joined TRBV10-1 to TRBJ2-7; TRBD1 is possibly the D segment (5 matching bases). The DNA is TGCGCCAGCAGCGCCGACAGTGGTGGCTACGAGCAGTACTTC. This is translated as CASSADSGGYEQYF.